The 30 T cell receptor beta chains listed next were all sequenced from one sample in a study of T cell responses to AZD1222 COVID-19 vaccine. Sequenced by immunoSEQ multiplex PCR; TCRdb stores in-frame clones only, minus some. The table has some 79,000 clones, roughly 75% seen once. The source was peripheral blood, collected 28 days after the second AZD1222 dose. The receptors stem from an adult who received the AZD1222 COVID-19 vaccine.

This rearrangement joins TRBV14 to TRBJ2-7; tentatively, D is TRBD1 (6 bases). The CDR3 has 15 amino acids. V dropped 2 bases and J dropped 2 bases, with 13 bases sitting between them. Germline V lookup: CDR1 SGHDN, CDR2 FVKESK. The CDR3 is CASSQWTDPTYEQYF. CDR3 nucleotides: TGTGCCAGCAGCCAATGGACAGATCCTACCTACGAGCAGTACTTC.

The chain recombines TRBV29-1 with TRBJ2-1; D unclear. The V end was cut by 4 bases, the J end by 3 bases, with 4 bases between. This CDR3 has 11 amino acids. Germline V gene lookup returns CDR1 SQVTM and CDR2 ANQGSEA. The CDR3 bases are TGCAGCGTTGCCTTCTACAATGAGCAGTTCTTC. It codes for CSVAFYNEQFF.

This chain uses TRBV28 with TRBJ1-6; D call uncertain. V dropped 2 bases and J dropped 6 bases, with 11 bases sitting between them. This CDR3 contains 15 residues. CDR1 is MDHEN and CDR2 is SYDVKM in the germline V gene. CDR3 bases: TGTGCCAGCAGTTTAGACGGGAAGGGTAATTCACCCCTCCACTTT. Its protein is CASSLDGKGNSPLHF.

The CDR3: CASSEGHFNYGYTF. CDR3 in DNA: TGTGCCAGCAGTGAGGGTCATTTTAACTATGGCTACACCTTC. V and J are TRBV2 and TRBJ1-2, with D unresolved. CDR1 is SNHLY and CDR2 is FYNNEI in the germline V gene. Trimming shortened V by 3 bases and J by 1 base, and 9 bases separated the two germline ends. This CDR3 region has 14 residues.

The chain uses TRBV5-1 and TRBJ1-2; D is undetermined. Looked up from germline, CDR1 is SGHRS and CDR2 is YFSETQ. The CDR3 loop spans 13 amino acids. Trimming removed 4 bases at V and 5 bases at J, with 12 bases between. This CDR3 is CASSPDTLYGYTF. The CDR3 nucleotides read TGCGCCAGCAGCCCCGACACCCTGTATGGCTACACCTTC.

The CDR3 sequence is CASSPSAGGYADTQYF. CDR3 nucleotides: TGTGCCAGCAGCCCCTCGGCGGGAGGGTACGCAGATACGCAGTATTTT. The gene calls are TRBV7-2 and TRBJ2-3, with 9 bases that match TRBD2. This CDR3 is built from 16 residues. Germline lookup yields CDR1 SGHTA and CDR2 FQGNSA. The J segment lost 4 bases and the V segment lost 5 bases, leaving 10 bases of the junction unmatched. Using reference TRBV7-2 and TRBJ2-3 for the parts outside the CDR3, the full variable domain is GAGVSQSPSNKVTEKGKDVELRCDPISGHTALYWYRQSLGQGLEFLIYFQGNSAPDKSGLPSDRFSAERTGGSVSTLTIQRTQQEDSAVYLCASSPSAGGYADTQYFGPGTRLTVL.

CDR3 in DNA: TGTGCCAGCAGTACGGGACAGCCAGACACCGGGGAGCTGTTTTTT. It codes for CASSTGQPDTGELFF. The V and J genes are TRBV5-5 and TRBJ2-2, with TRBD1 matching over 7 bases. Looked up from germline, CDR1 is SGHKS and CDR2 is YYEKEE (reference sequence). The CDR3 spans 15 residues. Germline trimming cut 5 bases from V and 3 bases from J; bases unmatched to any gene: 7.

V and J are TRBV11-3 and TRBJ2-7, with no clear D. This CDR3 has 16 residues. CDR1 SGHNT and CDR2 YENEEA come from the germline V gene. The V and J ends lost 0 bases and 4 bases respectively, with 16 bases between them. CDR3 loop: CASSLDLEPRQYEQYF. As DNA, the CDR3 is TGTGCCAGCAGCTTAGATCTGGAGCCGCGTCAGTACGAGCAGTACTTC.

The chain links TRBV7-9 to TRBJ2-1; 11 bases are a match to TRBD1. The J segment lost 2 bases and the V segment lost 3 bases, leaving 3 bases of the junction unmatched. The CDR3 contains 16 residues. In germline, CDR1 is SEHNR, CDR2 FQNEAQ (reference sequence). In nucleotides, the CDR3 is TGTGCCAGCAGCTTGGGGACAGGGGGGCCCTACAATGAGCAGTTCTTC. This sequence encodes CASSLGTGGPYNEQFF. Drawing the rest from reference TRBV7-9 and TRBJ2-1, the complete variable domain is DTGVSQNPRHKITKRGQNVTFRCDPISEHNRLYWYRQTLGQGPEFLTYFQNEAQLEKSRLLSDRFSAERPKGSFSTLEIQRTEQGDSAMYLCASSLGTGGPYNEQFFGPGTRLTVL.

Comments on this clone: A junction boundary mismatches the germline segment, possibly from a read error. The rearrangement joins TRBV30 to TRBJ1-2; D perhaps matches TRBD1 (5 bases). Germline CDR1 and CDR2: GTSNPN and SVGIG (reference sequence). This CDR3 spans 12 amino acids. The CDR3 DNA sequence: TGTGCCTGGAGTGTAAAGAGGGGCGGCATTAGCTTC. It translates to CAWSVKRGGISF.

The chain combines TRBV18 with TRBJ1-5; D is undetermined. This CDR3 has 15 amino acids. From germline, CDR1 is KGHSH and CDR2 LQKENI. V lost 6 bases to trimming and J lost 1 base, with 13 bases between them. CDR3: CASSQSPGSNQPQHF. For the CDR3, the DNA is TGTGCCAGCTCTCAAAGCCCAGGCAGCAATCAGCCCCAGCATTTT.

The V gene is TRBV11-2, the J gene TRBJ2-7; no clear D. The CDR3 runs to 12 residues. The germline gives CDR1 SGHAT, CDR2 FQNNGV. Trimming shortened V by 2 bases and J by 6 bases, and 8 bases separated the two germline ends. In DNA form, the CDR3 reads TGTGCCAGCAGCTTATTCTTGGGCGAGCAGTACTTC. Protein: CASSLFLGEQYF.

This chain links TRBV3-1 (or the pseudogene TRBV3-2) with TRBJ2-2; D might be TRBD2 (7 bases). Germline V gene lookup returns CDR1 LGHDT and CDR2 YNNKEL (reference sequence). Trimming removed 6 bases at V and 1 base at J, with 12 bases between. The CDR3 spans 15 residues. CDR3 sequence: CASRAGAVNTGELFF. CDR3 in DNA: TGTGCCAGCAGGGCGGGGGCCGTGAACACCGGGGAGCTGTTTTTT.

V and J are TRBV28 and TRBJ1-5; 8 nucleotides line up with TRBD1. This CDR3 spans 16 amino acids. The V segment lost 1 base and the J segment 4 bases; nucleotides outside the gene matches: 6. Germline loops: CDR1 MDHEN, CDR2 SYDVKM. The CDR3 DNA follows: TGTGCCAGCAGTTTATTGGGACAGGCGTTAAATCAGCCCCAGCATTTT. It codes for CASSLLGQALNQPQHF.

The chain recombines TRBV3-1 (or the pseudogene TRBV3-2) with TRBJ2-1; TRBD1 matches at 7 bases. The CDR3 is made up of 16 amino acids. Trimming removed 4 bases from V and 1 base from J; junction bases left unmatched: 7. The V gene's germline CDR1 is LGHDT and CDR2 YNNKEL (reference sequence). CDR3 sequence reads: CASSLGQVPSYNEQFF. CDR3 in DNA: TGTGCCAGCAGCCTTGGACAGGTCCCTTCCTACAATGAGCAGTTCTTC.

This rearrangement joins TRBV29-1 to TRBJ1-2, with TRBD1 identical over 10 bases. CDR1 SQVTM and CDR2 ANQGSEA come from the germline V gene. This CDR3 has 12 residues. V lost 7 bases and J lost 7; bases outside the gene matches: 6. The CDR3 region is CSAGTGAVGYTF. CDR3 nucleotides: TGCAGCGCTGGGACAGGGGCCGTTGGCTACACCTTC.

The V gene is TRBV10-3, the J gene TRBJ2-5, with a weak D call TRBD1 (6 bases). The CDR3 is 13 residues long. Germline CDR1 is ENHRY and CDR2 is SYGVKD. V was clipped by 6 bases and J by 2 bases, with 10 bases between them. Written as DNA, the CDR3 is TGTGCCATCAGCAGTAGGGGGCAAGAGACCCAGTACTTC. This encodes CAISSRGQETQYF.

A few counts support this clone. The chain combines TRBV6-1 with TRBJ1-2, with 9 nucleotides matching TRBD1. CDR1 is MNHNS, CDR2 SASEGT, per germline. The CDR3 spans 16 residues. Trimming at V came to 4 bases and at J to 4 bases, leaving 10 bases not matched to a gene. CDR3 loop: CASSAVSGTGSYGYTF. The CDR3 nucleotides are TGTGCCAGCAGTGCCGTATCCGGGACAGGGAGCTATGGCTACACCTTC.

The chain links TRBV6-1 to TRBJ2-5, with D tentatively TRBD2 (6 bases). Looked up from germline, CDR1 is MNHNS and CDR2 is SASEGT. This CDR3 is 16 amino acids long. The ends were cut back, 2 bases at V and 0 bases at J, with 13 bases in the middle. CDR3 protein: CASSEYSREYQETQYF. Written as DNA, the CDR3 is TGTGCCAGCAGTGAATACTCACGGGAGTACCAAGAGACCCAGTACTTC.

V gene TRBV7-3 combines with J gene TRBJ2-1, with 7 nucleotides matching TRBD2. Trimming at V came to 5 bases and at J to 1 base, leaving 5 bases not matched to a gene. The length of the CDR3 is 15 residues. The germline gives CDR1 SGHTA, CDR2 FQGTGA. CDR3: CASSPRTSSYNEQFF. The CDR3 nucleotides are TGTGCCAGCAGCCCCAGGACTAGTTCCTACAATGAGCAGTTCTTC.

The V gene is TRBV10-3, the J gene TRBJ1-1; TRBD1 might be the D (5 bases). Trimming removed 3 bases at V and 1 base at J, with 12 bases between. The CDR3 extends over 15 amino acids. Germline lookup yields CDR1 ENHRY and CDR2 SYGVKD. CDR3 sequence: CAISDSGGPNTEAFF. The DNA of the CDR3 is TGTGCCATCAGTGACTCCGGGGGACCGAACACTGAAGCTTTCTTT.

This chain joins TRBV7-2 and TRBJ2-3; D possibly corresponds to TRBD1 (6 bases). Between the trimmed V and J ends, which lost 4 bases and 4 bases, there was a span of 12 bases. This CDR3 contains 14 residues. CDR1 and CDR2 from the germline V gene are SGHTA and FQGNSA. CDR3 amino acids: CASSSEQGSDTQYF. CDR3 nucleotides: TGTGCCAGCAGCTCCGAACAGGGTTCAGATACGCAGTATTTT.

The genes are TRBV27 and TRBJ1-2; D not certain. The CDR3 is 12 amino acids. Trimming took 2 bases from V and 5 from J, leaving 6 bases between them. Per germline, CDR1 MNHEY and CDR2 SMNVEV (reference sequence). In DNA form, the CDR3 reads TGTGCCAGCAGTTTAAGTCCGTATGGCTACACCTTC. Amino acid sequence: CASSLSPYGYTF.

The chain uses TRBV10-1 and TRBJ2-3; D not resolved. Germline V gene data show CDR1 as WNHNN and CDR2 as SYGVQD (reference sequence). The CDR3 length is 14 residues. Trimming removed 2 bases at V and 4 bases at J, with 10 bases between. For the CDR3, the DNA is TGCGCCAGCAGTGAGAATGGGATTGCAGATACGCAGTATTTT. Its translation is CASSENGIADTQYF.

The chain links TRBV6-1 to TRBJ1-4; D possibly corresponds to TRBD1 (5 bases). Deletions cut 10 bases from V and 0 bases from J, with 15 bases between. This CDR3 region has 15 residues. Per the germline V gene, CDR1 is MNHNS and CDR2 is SASEGT. The CDR3 sequence is CATTWGDPTNEKLFF. CDR3 DNA: TGTGCCACTACCTGGGGGGATCCAACTAATGAAAAACTGTTTTTT.

This chain uses TRBV5-5 with TRBJ1-2; 9 bases match TRBD1. Germline lookup yields CDR1 SGHKS and CDR2 YYEKEE (reference sequence). J gave up 7 bases and V 4 bases, and 8 bases lay outside the gene matches. The CDR3 totals 14 residues. In DNA, the CDR3 is TGTGCCAGCAGCACGGGACAGGGACGTAGTGGCTACACCTTC. It encodes CASSTGQGRSGYTF.

This clone was observed a handful of times. The J gene is TRBJ1-6, the V gene TRBV6-1; TRBD1 matches 11 bases. In germline, CDR1 is MNHNS, CDR2 SASEGT. Germline trimming cut 3 bases from V and 7 bases from J; bases unmatched to any gene: 8. The CDR3 runs 17 residues. The CDR3 protein is CASSDPGTGGRNSPLHF. The DNA for the CDR3 is TGTGCCAGCAGTGACCCAGGGACAGGGGGTAGGAATTCACCCCTCCACTTT.

The chain joins TRBV4-3 to TRBJ2-1; D uncertain. Germline V CDR1 and CDR2: LGHNA, YSLEER. V lost 0 bases and J lost 8, with 14 bases in between. The length of the CDR3 is 15 residues. The CDR3 is CASSQEWKSDDEQFF. CDR3 nucleotide sequence: TGCGCCAGCAGCCAAGAGTGGAAATCAGACGATGAGCAGTTCTTC.

This clone was detected a few times. V is TRBV12-3 or TRBV12-4 and J is TRBJ2-7, with D maybe TRBD1 (6 bases). V lost 2 bases, J lost 4 bases, and 9 bases lay in between. This CDR3 region has 13 residues. The CDR3 region is CASSLQGWYEQYF. CDR3 nucleotide sequence: TGTGCCAGCAGTTTACAGGGGTGGTACGAGCAGTACTTC.

The gene calls are TRBV28 and TRBJ1-2, with D uncertain. Germline V gene lookup returns CDR1 MDHEN and CDR2 SYDVKM. The CDR3 has 12 residues. Between the trimmed V and J ends, which lost 3 bases and 7 bases, there was a span of 9 bases. Here the CDR3 DNA reads TGTGCCAGCAGTTTCTGGCCTCTTGGCTACACCTTC. Its translation: CASSFWPLGYTF.